The rows below give T cell receptor beta chains drawn from one sample of a study of T cell responses to AZD1222 COVID-19 vaccine. Data came from immunoSEQ multiplex PCR; TCRdb stores just in-frame clones and leaves some out. The sample yields 120,000 or so clones, just over 90% seen once. The sample here was peripheral blood, taken on day 0 of AZD1222 vaccination. The receptor source for this set is an adult in good health. Each CDR3 is given with its conserved first and last residue. The order of the fields is V gene, J gene, D gene, clone size, CDR3 protein, CDR3 DNA. A D gene is named only where the DNA matches it firmly. Some rows have no size entry. The others give once, few or many, or a class for an expanded clone.

v_call: TRBV28; j_call: TRBJ1-2; d_call: .; clone_size: .; cdr3_aa: CASSSGDNYGYTF; cdr3_nt: TGTGCCAGCAGCTCTGGGGACAACTATGGCTACACCTTC
v_call: TRBV25-1; j_call: TRBJ1-6; d_call: .; clone_size: few; cdr3_aa: CASSAPAGTYNSPLHF; cdr3_nt: TGTGCCAGCAGTGCTCCCGCGGGGACCTATAATTCACCCCTCCACTTT
v_call: TRBV24-1; j_call: TRBJ2-1; d_call: .; clone_size: once; cdr3_aa: CATSDFGKSSYNEQFF; cdr3_nt: TGTGCCACCAGTGATTTCGGCAAAAGCTCCTACAATGAGCAGTTCTTC
v_call: TRBV28; j_call: TRBJ1-5; d_call: .; clone_size: few; cdr3_aa: CASKVTVMRNQPQHF; cdr3_nt: TGTGCCAGCAAAGTGACAGTAATGCGCAATCAGCCCCAGCATTTT
v_call: TRBV5-1; j_call: TRBJ1-3; d_call: .; clone_size: few; cdr3_aa: CASSLGGISGNTIYF; cdr3_nt: TGCGCCAGCAGCTTGGGTGGTATCTCTGGAAACACCATATATTTT
v_call: TRBV6-6; j_call: TRBJ2-1; d_call: .; clone_size: .; cdr3_aa: CASSYRSGRSYNEQFF; cdr3_nt: TGTGCCAGCAGTTATAGAAGCGGTCGCTCCTACAATGAGCAGTTCTTC
v_call: TRBV6-2/TRBV6-3; j_call: TRBJ2-7; d_call: TRBD2; clone_size: .; cdr3_aa: CASSYSGGVGYEQYF; cdr3_nt: TGTGCCAGCAGTTACTCGGGGGGGGTCGGCTACGAGCAGTACTTC
v_call: TRBV7-9; j_call: TRBJ2-7; d_call: .; clone_size: .; cdr3_aa: CASSRNSSYEQYF; cdr3_nt: TGTGCCAGCAGCCGTAACAGCTCCTACGAGCAGTACTTC
v_call: TRBV19; j_call: TRBJ1-4; d_call: .; clone_size: .; cdr3_aa: CASTPTGTNEKLFF; cdr3_nt: TGTGCCAGCACACCCACAGGGACTAATGAAAAACTGTTTTTT
v_call: TRBV9; j_call: TRBJ2-5; d_call: .; clone_size: .; cdr3_aa: CASSAQGDLQYF; cdr3_nt: TGTGCCAGCAGCGCACAAGGGGATCTCCAGTACTTC
v_call: TRBV7-3; j_call: TRBJ2-1; d_call: TRBD2; clone_size: .; cdr3_aa: CASSLVGEYSTSGIYNEQFF; cdr3_nt: TGTGCCAGCAGCTTAGTCGGGGAATATTCGACTAGCGGGATATACAATGAGCAGTTCTTC
v_call: TRBV19; j_call: TRBJ2-3; d_call: TRBD1; clone_size: once; cdr3_aa: CASSGAGQGTDTQYF; cdr3_nt: TGTGCCAGTAGCGGGGCCGGACAGGGTACAGATACGCAGTATTTT
v_call: TRBV28; j_call: TRBJ2-1; d_call: TRBD2; clone_size: .; cdr3_aa: CASSLPGLAGVNEQFF; cdr3_nt: TGTGCCAGCAGTTTACCAGGACTAGCGGGAGTCAATGAGCAGTTCTTC
v_call: TRBV19; j_call: TRBJ1-1; d_call: .; clone_size: .; cdr3_aa: CATIQGLYTEAFF; cdr3_nt: TGTGCCACGATACAGGGTTTGTACACTGAAGCTTTCTTT
v_call: TRBV9; j_call: TRBJ2-7; d_call: .; clone_size: .; cdr3_aa: CASGSGTAPYEQYF; cdr3_nt: TGTGCCAGCGGATCCGGGACTGCCCCCTACGAGCAGTACTTC
v_call: TRBV28; j_call: TRBJ2-5; d_call: .; clone_size: .; cdr3_aa: CASSMTRAGETQYF; cdr3_nt: TGTGCCAGCAGTATGACAAGGGCTGGGGAGACCCAGTACTTC